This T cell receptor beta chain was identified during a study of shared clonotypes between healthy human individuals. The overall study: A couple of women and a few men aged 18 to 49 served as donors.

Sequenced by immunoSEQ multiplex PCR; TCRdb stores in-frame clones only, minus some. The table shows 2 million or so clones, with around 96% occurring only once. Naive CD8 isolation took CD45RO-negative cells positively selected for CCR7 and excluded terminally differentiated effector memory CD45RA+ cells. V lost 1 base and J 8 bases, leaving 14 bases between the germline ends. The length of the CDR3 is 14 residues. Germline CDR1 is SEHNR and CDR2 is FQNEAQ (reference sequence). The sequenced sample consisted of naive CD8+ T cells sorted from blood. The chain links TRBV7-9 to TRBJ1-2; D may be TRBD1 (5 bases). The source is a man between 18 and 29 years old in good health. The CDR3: CASSLGSSGEGYTF. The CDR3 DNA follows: TGTGCCAGCAGCTTAGGATCGTCGGGGGAAGGCTACACCTTC.